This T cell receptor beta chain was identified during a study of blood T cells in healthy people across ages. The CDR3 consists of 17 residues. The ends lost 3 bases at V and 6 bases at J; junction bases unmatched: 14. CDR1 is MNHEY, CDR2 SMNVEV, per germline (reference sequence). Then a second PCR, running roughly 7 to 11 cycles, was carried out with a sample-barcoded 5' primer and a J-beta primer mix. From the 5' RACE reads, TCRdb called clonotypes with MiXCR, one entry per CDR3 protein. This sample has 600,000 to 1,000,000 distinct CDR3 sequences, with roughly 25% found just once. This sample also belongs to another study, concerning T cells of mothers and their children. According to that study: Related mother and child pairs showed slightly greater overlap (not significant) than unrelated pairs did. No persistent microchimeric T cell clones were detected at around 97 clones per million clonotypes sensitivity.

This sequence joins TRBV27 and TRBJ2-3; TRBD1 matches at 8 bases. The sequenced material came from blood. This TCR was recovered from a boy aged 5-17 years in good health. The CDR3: CASSLVGRGLSKDTQYF. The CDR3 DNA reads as TGTGCCAGCAGTTTGGTTGGCAGGGGGCTCTCAAAGGATACGCAGTATTTT.